One and the same sample provided the 4 T cell receptor beta chains below, sequenced in a study of T cell clonality in common variable immunodeficiency. Data came from immunoSEQ multiplex PCR; TCRdb stores just in-frame clones and leaves some out. This sample carries 50,000 to 60,000 clones, none of them present only once. Source material: peripheral blood mononuclear cells. The receptors were gathered from a person aged 18 to 70 in good health.

At least ten counts were recorded for this clone. The DNA ends 3 residues before the CDR3 does, and the rest of the CDR3 is filled in from the germline J gene. The V and J genes are TRBV6-2 or TRBV6-3 and TRBJ2-3; TRBD2 matches 8 bases. The CDR3 has 15 amino acids. Germline trimming cut 7 bases from V and 5 bases from J; bases unmatched to any gene: 11. Germline CDR1 MNHEY, CDR2 SVGEGT. CDR3 bases read: TGTGCCAGCAAGGAGGCGGGAGGCCCGAGAGATACG. This encodes CASKEAGGPRDT. The whole CDR3 protein is CASKEAGGPRDTQYF.

This clone has a count of ten or more. The read comes to an end 3 residues before the CDR3 does, leaving the germline J gene to fill in the end. V and J are TRBV7-3 and TRBJ2-2; TRBD2 is a possible D gene (6 bases). V dropped 7 bases and J dropped 4 bases, with 16 bases sitting between them. From germline, CDR1 is SGHTA and CDR2 FQGTGA. The CDR3 totals 15 residues. Incomplete CDR3 DNA: TGTGCCAGCACCCTCGGGACTCCCCCCACCGGGGAG. It codes for CASTLGTPPTGE. In full, the CDR3 reads CASTLGTPPTGELFF.

Worth noting for this clone: The read stops 3 residues short of the end of the CDR3; the missing end is completed from the germline J gene. The V and J genes are TRBV20-1 and TRBJ1-2; 8 bases fit TRBD1. Germline-derived CDR1 and CDR2 are DFQATT and SNEGSKA (reference sequence). The CDR3 sequence is 14 residues long. CDR3 region: CSARGGQGPYEYTF. Incomplete CDR3 DNA: TGCAGTGCTAGGGGAGGACAGGGTCCCTACGAG.

The table lists this clone with many counts. The CDR3 end lies 3 residues beyond the end of the read and is filled in from the germline J gene. This chain uses TRBV30 with TRBJ2-7, with TRBD2 matching over 8 bases. CDR3 length: 14 residues. Germline assignment: CDR1 GTSNPN and CDR2 SVGIG (reference sequence). Germline trimming cut 8 bases from V and 6 bases from J; bases unmatched to any gene: 15. CDR3 DNA, as far as it was read: TGTGCCGTAACACCGGGACTAGGGGAGTTCGAG. This sequence encodes CAVTPGLGEFE. In full, the CDR3 is CAVTPGLGEFEQYF.